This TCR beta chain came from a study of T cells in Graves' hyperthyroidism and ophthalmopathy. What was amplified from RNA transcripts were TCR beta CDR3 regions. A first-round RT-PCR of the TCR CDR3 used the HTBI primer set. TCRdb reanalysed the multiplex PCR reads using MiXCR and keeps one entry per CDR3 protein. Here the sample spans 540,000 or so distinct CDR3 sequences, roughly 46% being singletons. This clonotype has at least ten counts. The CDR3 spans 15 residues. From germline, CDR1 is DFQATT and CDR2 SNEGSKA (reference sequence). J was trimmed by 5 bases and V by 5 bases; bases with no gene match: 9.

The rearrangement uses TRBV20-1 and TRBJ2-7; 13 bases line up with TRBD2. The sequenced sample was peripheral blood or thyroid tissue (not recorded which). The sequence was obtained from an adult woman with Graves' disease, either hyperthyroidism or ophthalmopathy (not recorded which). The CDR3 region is CSALGTSGIEDEQYF. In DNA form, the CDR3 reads TGCAGTGCTCTCGGGACTAGCGGGATCGAGGACGAGCAGTACTTC.